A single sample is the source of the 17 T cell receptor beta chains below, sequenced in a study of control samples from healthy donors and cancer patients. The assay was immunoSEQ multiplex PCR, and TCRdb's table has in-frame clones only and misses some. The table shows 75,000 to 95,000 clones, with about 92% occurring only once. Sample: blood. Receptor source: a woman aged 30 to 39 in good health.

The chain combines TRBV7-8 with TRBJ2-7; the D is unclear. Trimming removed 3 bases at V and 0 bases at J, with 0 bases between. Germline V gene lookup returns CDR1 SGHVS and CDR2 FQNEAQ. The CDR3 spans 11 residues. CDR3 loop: CASSFSYEQYF. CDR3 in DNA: TGTGCCAGCAGCTTCTCCTACGAGCAGTACTTC.

The CDR3 DNA is TGCGCCAGCAGCCAATTTCTACAGGGGGCAATTTACAATCAGCCCCAGCATTTT. Translated: CASSQFLQGAIYNQPQHF. The chain joins TRBV4-1 to TRBJ1-5; 9 positions match TRBD1. Unmatched junction bases numbered 11, after V lost 2 bases and J lost 3 bases. CDR1 MGHRA and CDR2 YSYEKL come from the germline V gene. The CDR3 totals 18 residues.

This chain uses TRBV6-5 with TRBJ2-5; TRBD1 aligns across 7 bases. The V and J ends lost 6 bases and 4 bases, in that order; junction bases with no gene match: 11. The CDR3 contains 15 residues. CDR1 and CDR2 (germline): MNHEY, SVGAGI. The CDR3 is CASSPHSSGGETQYF. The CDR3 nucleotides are TGTGCCAGCAGCCCGCACTCCTCAGGGGGAGAGACCCAGTACTTC.

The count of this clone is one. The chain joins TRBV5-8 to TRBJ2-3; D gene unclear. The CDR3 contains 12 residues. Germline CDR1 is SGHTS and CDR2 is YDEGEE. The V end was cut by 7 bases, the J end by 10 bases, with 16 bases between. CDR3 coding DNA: TGTGCCAGCTTTAGGGTATCTAAGGCGCAGTATTTT. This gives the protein CASFRVSKAQYF.

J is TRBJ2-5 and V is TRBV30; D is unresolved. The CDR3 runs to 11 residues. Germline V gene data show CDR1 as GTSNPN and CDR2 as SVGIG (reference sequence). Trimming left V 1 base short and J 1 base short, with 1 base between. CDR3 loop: CAWSGQETQYF. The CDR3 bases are TGTGCCTGGAGTGGCCAAGAGACCCAGTACTTC.

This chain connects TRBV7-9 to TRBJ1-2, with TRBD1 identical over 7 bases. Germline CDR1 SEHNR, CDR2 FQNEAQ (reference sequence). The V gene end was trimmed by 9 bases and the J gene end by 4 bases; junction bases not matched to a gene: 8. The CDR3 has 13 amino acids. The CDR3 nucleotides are TGTGCCAGACCGACAGGGCGGCTCTATGGCTACACCTTC. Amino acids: CARPTGRLYGYTF.

The DNA for the CDR3 is TGCGCCAGCAGCCAAGATTTGAGTAGGAATTCACCCCTCCACTTT. It specifies CASSQDLSRNSPLHF. The V and J genes are TRBV4-1 and TRBJ1-6; D remains unclear. V shed 0 bases and J shed 7 bases, with 10 bases lying between them. The CDR3 has 15 amino acids. Germline V gives CDR1 MGHRA, CDR2 YSYEKL.

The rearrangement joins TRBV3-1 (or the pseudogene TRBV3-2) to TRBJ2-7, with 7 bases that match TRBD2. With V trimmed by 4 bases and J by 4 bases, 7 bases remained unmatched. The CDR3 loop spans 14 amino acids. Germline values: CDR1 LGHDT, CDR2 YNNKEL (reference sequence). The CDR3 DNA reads TGTGCCAGCAGCCCCAAACTCGGGGGGTACGAGCAGTACTTC. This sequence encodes CASSPKLGGYEQYF.

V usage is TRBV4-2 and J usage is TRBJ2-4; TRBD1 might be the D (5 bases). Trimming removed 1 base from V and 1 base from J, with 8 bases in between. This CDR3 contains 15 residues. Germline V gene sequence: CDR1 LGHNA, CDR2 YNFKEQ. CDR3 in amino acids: CASSQAHRAKNIQYF. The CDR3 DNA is TGTGCCAGCAGCCAAGCCCACAGGGCCAAAAACATTCAGTACTTC.

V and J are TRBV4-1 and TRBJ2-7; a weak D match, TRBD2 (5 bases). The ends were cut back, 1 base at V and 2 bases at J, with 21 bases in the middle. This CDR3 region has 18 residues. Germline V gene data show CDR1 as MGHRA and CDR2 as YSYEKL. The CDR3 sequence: CASSQVLLRGKEPYEQYF. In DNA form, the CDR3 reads TGCGCCAGCAGCCAAGTCCTACTCAGAGGGAAGGAGCCCTACGAGCAGTACTTC.

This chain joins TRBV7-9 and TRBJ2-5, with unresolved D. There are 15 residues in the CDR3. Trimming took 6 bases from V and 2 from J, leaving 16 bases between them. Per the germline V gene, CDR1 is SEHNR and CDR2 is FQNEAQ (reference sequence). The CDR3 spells CASSYPSRQQETQYF. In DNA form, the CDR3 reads TGTGCCAGCAGTTATCCCTCGCGCCAGCAAGAGACCCAGTACTTC.

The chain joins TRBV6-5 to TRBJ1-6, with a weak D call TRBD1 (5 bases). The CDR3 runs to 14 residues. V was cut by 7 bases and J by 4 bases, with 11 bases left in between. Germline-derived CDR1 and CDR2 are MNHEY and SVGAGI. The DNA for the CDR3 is TGTGCCAGCAATCCGGGACCGTATAATTCACCCCTCCACTTT. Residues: CASNPGPYNSPLHF.

For the CDR3, the DNA is TGTGCCTTGGGGACTAGCGGGAGGGAGGACATTCAGTACTTC. Amino acid sequence: CALGTSGREDIQYF. The chain employs TRBV30 and TRBJ2-4, with 16 bases aligning to TRBD2. The CDR3 contains 14 residues. V trimming: 7 bases; J trimming: 8 bases; junction bases outside the gene matches: 5. Looked up from germline, CDR1 is GTSNPN and CDR2 is SVGIG (reference sequence). Looking up the rest from reference TRBV30 and TRBJ2-4 gives the full variable domain: SQTIHQWPATLVQPVGSPLSLECTVEGTSNPNLYWYRQAAGRGLQLLFYSVGIGQISSEVPQNLSASRPQDRQFILSSKKLLLSDSGFYLCALGTSGREDIQYFGAGTRLSVL.

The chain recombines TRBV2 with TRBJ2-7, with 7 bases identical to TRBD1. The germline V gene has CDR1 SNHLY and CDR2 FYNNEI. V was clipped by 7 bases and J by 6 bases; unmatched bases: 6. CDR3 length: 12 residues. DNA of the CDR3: TGTGCCAGCACGCAGGGGGTGGTCGAGCAGTACTTC. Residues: CASTQGVVEQYF.

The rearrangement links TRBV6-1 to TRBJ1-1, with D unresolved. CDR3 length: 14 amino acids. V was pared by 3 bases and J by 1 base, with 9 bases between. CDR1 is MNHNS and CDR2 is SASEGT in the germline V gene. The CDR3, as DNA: TGTGCCAGCAGTGAGACACCCCGGAACACTGAAGCTTTCTTT. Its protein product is CASSETPRNTEAFF.

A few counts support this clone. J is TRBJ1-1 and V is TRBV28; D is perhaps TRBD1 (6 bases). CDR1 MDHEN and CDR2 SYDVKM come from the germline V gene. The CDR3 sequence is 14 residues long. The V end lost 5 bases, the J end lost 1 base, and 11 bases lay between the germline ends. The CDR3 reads CASSISTGNTEAFF. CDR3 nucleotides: TGTGCCAGCAGTATCTCGACAGGGAACACTGAAGCTTTCTTT. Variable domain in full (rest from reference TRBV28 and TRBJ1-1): DVKVTQSSRYLVKRTGEKVFLECVQDMDHENMFWYRQDPGLGLRLIYFSYDVKMKEKGDIPEGYSVSREKKERFSLILESASTNQTSMYLCASSISTGNTEAFFGQGTRLTVV.

CDR3 residues: CASSEAEVVNEQFF. The CDR3 nucleotides read TGTGCCAGCAGTGAAGCGGAGGTAGTCAATGAGCAGTTCTTC. The rearrangement uses TRBV6-1 and TRBJ2-1; D possibly corresponds to TRBD2 (5 bases). This CDR3 contains 14 residues. Germline V gives CDR1 MNHNS, CDR2 SASEGT. V gave up 0 bases and J gave up 6 bases, with 9 bases separating them.